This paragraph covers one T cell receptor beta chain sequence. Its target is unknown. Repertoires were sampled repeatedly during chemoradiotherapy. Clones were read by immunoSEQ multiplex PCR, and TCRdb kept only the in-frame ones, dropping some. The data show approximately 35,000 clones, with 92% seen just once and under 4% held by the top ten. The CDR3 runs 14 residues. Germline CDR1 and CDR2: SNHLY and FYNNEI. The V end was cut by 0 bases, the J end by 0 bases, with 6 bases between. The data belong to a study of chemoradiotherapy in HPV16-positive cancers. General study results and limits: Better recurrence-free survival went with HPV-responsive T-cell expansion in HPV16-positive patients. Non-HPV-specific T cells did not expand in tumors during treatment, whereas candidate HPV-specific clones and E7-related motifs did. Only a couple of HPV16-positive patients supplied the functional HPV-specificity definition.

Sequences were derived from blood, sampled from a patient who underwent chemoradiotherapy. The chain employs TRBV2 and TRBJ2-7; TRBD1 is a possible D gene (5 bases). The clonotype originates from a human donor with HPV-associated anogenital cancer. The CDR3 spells CASSEAQGSYEQYF. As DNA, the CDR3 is TGTGCCAGCAGTGAAGCGCAGGGCTCCTACGAGCAGTACTTC.